The rows below give T cell receptor beta chains drawn from one sample of a study of beta chain features in type 1 diabetes. Sequencing was performed with immunoSEQ multiplex PCR; in TCRdb, only in-frame clones are kept and a portion is missing. The table shows under 300,000 clones, with roughly 17% occurring only once. The sequencing input was naive CD4+ T cells from blood. The receptor source for this set is a man younger than 45 with type 1 diabetes. Both conserved end residues are part of each CDR3. The D gene is left open where the match is weak. Some rows mark clone size as missing; the rest say once, few, many or name a class of expanded clone.

abundance,v_gene,d_gene,j_gene,CDR3nt,CDR3aa
-,TRBV15,-,TRBJ2-5,TGCGCCACCAGCAGTGAAGAGACCCAGTACTTC,CATSSEETQYF
few,TRBV25-1,-,TRBJ1-1,TGTGCCAGCAGGGGCCCGAACACTGAAGCTTTCTTT,CASRGPNTEAFF
-,TRBV30,TRBD1,TRBJ1-5,TGTGCCTGGAGTGTAGGCGCAGGGGGTGGATATCAGCCCCAGCATTTT,CAWSVGAGGGYQPQHF
few,TRBV30,TRBD1,TRBJ2-4,TGTGCCTGGATAGACAGGGGGCGCAACATTCAGTACTTC,CAWIDRGRNIQYF
once,TRBV28,-,TRBJ1-5,TGTGCCAGCAGTCTACTTAGACAGCCCCAGCATTTT,CASSLLRQPQHF
-,TRBV7-6,-,TRBJ2-5,TGTGCCATCAGCGGCAAAGTACAAGAGACCCAGTACTTC,CAISGKVQETQYF
-,TRBV14,-,TRBJ2-1,TGTGCCAGCAGCTTCCAAACAGGGAATGAGCAGTTCTTC,CASSFQTGNEQFF
-,TRBV19,TRBD1,TRBJ1-5,TGTGCCAGTAGTATAAGGACAGGGGAAGAACAGCCCCAGCATTTT,CASSIRTGEEQPQHF
many,TRBV30,-,TRBJ2-6,TGTGCCTCCTCTACAGGTCCCCCTGGGGCCAACGTCCTGACTTTC,CASSTGPPGANVLTF
few,TRBV29-1,-,TRBJ2-5,TGCAGCCCCGTGGGGAGCAACGGAGAGACCCAGTACTTC,CSPVGSNGETQYF
few,TRBV2,-,TRBJ2-3,TGTGCCAGCAGGGGTGAAACAGATACGCAGTATTTT,CASRGETDTQYF
few,TRBV29-1,-,TRBJ2-3,TGCAGCGTTGCTGGGGGCTCTAGCACAGATACGCAGTATTTT,CSVAGGSSTDTQYF
few,TRBV10-3,TRBD2,TRBJ2-1,TGTGCCATCAGTGTAGCGGGAGACAATGAGCAGTTCTTC,CAISVAGDNEQFF
-,TRBV7-9,TRBD2,TRBJ2-3,TGTGCCAGCAGCTTGGGGGGGTCCGCAGATACGCAGTATTTT,CASSLGGSADTQYF
-,TRBV7-2,TRBD2,TRBJ2-1,TGTGCCAGCAGCCCTCAGGGCAGGAGCGGGAGGGACGAGCAGTTCTTC,CASSPQGRSGRDEQFF
few,TRBV27,TRBD2,TRBJ2-7,TGTGCCAGCAGTTTACGACTAGCGCCGAAGGTCTACGAGCAGTACTTC,CASSLRLAPKVYEQYF
-,TRBV9,TRBD2,TRBJ2-3,TGTGCCAGCAGCGGATACCCCGGGCTAGCGGGAGGGCCGGGCACAGATACGCAGTATTTT,CASSGYPGLAGGPGTDTQYF
-,TRBV18,-,TRBJ2-7,TGTGCCAGCTCCCCGGGACGGGGCTACGAGCAGTACTTC,CASSPGRGYEQYF
-,TRBV28,-,TRBJ2-1,TGTGCCAGCACCAGCGTGGGGATTGGCAATGAGCAGTTCTTC,CASTSVGIGNEQFF
-,TRBV2,TRBD1,TRBJ2-7,TGTGCCAGCAGTGAGGTGACAGGGGTGTACGAGCAGTACTTC,CASSEVTGVYEQYF
few,TRBV30,-,TRBJ1-4,TGTGCCGCGAGGGTTTCTAATGAAAAACTGTTTTTT,CAARVSNEKLFF
few,TRBV5-1,-,TRBJ2-1,TGCGCCAGCAGCTTGGCCACGGATGAGCAGTTCTTC,CASSLATDEQFF
-,TRBV7-3,-,TRBJ2-2,TGTGCCAGCAGCTTAGCAGAGAACACCGGGGAGCTGTTTTTT,CASSLAENTGELFF
-,TRBV30,-,TRBJ1-2,TGTGCCTGGAGTGAGGGGGACGGCTACACCTTC,CAWSEGDGYTF
few,TRBV15,TRBD2,TRBJ2-1,TGTGCCACCAGCAGCTCCGGGACTAGCGGAAACAATGAGCAGTTCTTC,CATSSSGTSGNNEQFF
few,TRBV25-1,-,TRBJ1-4,TGTGCCAGCAGTGAGTCTGTTAGAAAACTGTTTTTT,CASSESVRKLFF
-,TRBV15,-,TRBJ2-3,TGTGCCACCAGCAGAGGATCAGCGTCCGGCACAGATACGCAGTATTTT,CATSRGSASGTDTQYF
few,TRBV5-1,-,TRBJ1-1,TGCGCCAGCAGTGAGGGGTCGAACACTGAAGCTTTCTTT,CASSEGSNTEAFF
-,TRBV10-3,TRBD2,TRBJ2-5,TGTGCCATCAGTGAGTCAACTAGCGGAATGACAGAGACCCAGTACTTC,CAISESTSGMTETQYF
few,TRBV28,-,TRBJ2-1,TGTGCCAGCGGAAGAGCGGGCTCCTACAATGAGCAGTTCTTC,CASGRAGSYNEQFF
-,TRBV4-1,-,TRBJ2-1,TGCGCCAGCAGCCAAGATGGTAACTACAATGAGCAGTTCTTC,CASSQDGNYNEQFF
-,TRBV27,TRBD2,TRBJ2-5,TGTGCCAGCAGTTCATTTAGCGGGAGCTTGGAGACCCAGTACTTC,CASSSFSGSLETQYF
few,TRBV7-9,-,TRBJ1-3,TGTGCCAGCGACGGACAGATCTCTGGAAACACCATATATTTT,CASDGQISGNTIYF
many,TRBV23-1,-,TRBJ2-1,TGCGCCAGCAGTTCAGGGGAGAGGTCCTACAATGAGCAGTTCTTC,CASSSGERSYNEQFF
-,TRBV27,-,TRBJ2-6,TGTGCCAGCAGGATGACACCTAACAACGTCCTGACTTTC,CASRMTPNNVLTF
-,TRBV25-1,-,TRBJ2-7,TGTGCCAGCAGGGAAACAGGGTTGAGGGAATACGAGCAGTACTTC,CASRETGLREYEQYF